This T cell receptor (beta chain) emerged from a study of neurological immune-mediated disorders. Documented time point: longitudinal time-point 3. TCRdb used MiXCR to reprocess the 5' RACE reads, holding one entry per CDR3 protein. The table lists 45,000 to 60,000 distinct CDR3 sequences, about 13% of them singletons, with roughly 10% in the top ten. Germline-derived CDR1 and CDR2 are WSHSY and SAAADI. The CDR3 contains 14 residues. Trimming pared 6 bases from V and 3 bases from J, leaving 12 bases between. There are many counts of this clonotype. What was sequenced was PBMCs. V gene TRBV10-2 combines with J gene TRBJ1-3, with D possibly being TRBD1 (5 bases). The source of this sequence is a male donor with HTLV-1-associated myelopathy (HAM/TSP). CDR3 in DNA: TGCGCCAGCAGACCAGGGACGGTTGGAAACACCATATATTTT. It is translated as CASRPGTVGNTIYF.